This TCR beta chain stems from a study of shared T cell receptors in the human thymus. TCRdb keeps only in-frame clones here, not all; method: immunoSEQ multiplex PCR. The sample lists roughly 560,000 clones, about four fifths occurring once. There are 17 residues in the CDR3. Between the trimmed V and J ends, which lost 2 bases and 4 bases, there was a span of 18 bases. Germline-derived CDR1 and CDR2 are SGHVS and FQNEAQ. These data were likewise used in another study, on human thymus T cells. That publication notes: It was healthy Finnish infants having corrective surgery for congenital heart defects who were the donors. Thymic material originated from resections removed in the course of corrective heart surgery. Seemingly biased V and J gene usage marked thymic and blood repertoires.

Sequencing used thymocytes. This clonotype was sampled from a boy younger than two with a congenital heart defect. The chain uses TRBV7-8 and TRBJ1-5; TRBD1 might be the D (5 bases). CDR3 sequence: CASSLSLKGRGNQPQHF. Written as DNA, the CDR3 is TGTGCCAGCAGCTTATCCCTCAAGGGGCGTGGGAATCAGCCCCAGCATTTT.